The source of this T cell receptor (beta chain) is a study of OX40 agonist ivuxolimab in advanced cancers. With regard to the full study: The costimulatory receptor OX40 (CD134) was targeted by ivuxolimab, a fully human IgG2 agonistic monoclonal antibody. The paper reports the monotherapy dose-escalation portion (N of about 56 patients) of the phase I ivuxolimab trial. Patients were allowed to have had prior anti-PD-1, anti-PD-L1 or anti-CTLA-4 therapy, and around two fifths of the dose-escalation patients had been treated with checkpoint inhibitors. In the dose-escalation cohort, 82.7% of patients were male, and the mean age was approximately 55 years, with a range of about 23 to 80. Intravenous ivuxolimab was administered to patients every 2 weeks at six dose levels: 0.01, 0.1, 0.3, 1.5, 3 and 10 mg/kg. The point of sequencing TCRbeta in the periphery was to test whether ivuxolimab changed TCR sequence diversity and drove clonal T-cell expansion. Partial responses occurred in three dose-escalation patients: two with cutaneous melanoma and one with hepatocellular carcinoma. Of the roughly 53 patients in dose escalation, 19 had hepatocellular carcinoma, some 15 had melanoma, 9 had renal cell carcinoma and 9 had head and neck cancer. The full study reports these points: Which antigens the clonally expanded peripheral T cells were specific for was not determined. At doses of 0.1 to 3.0 mg/kg, clonal expansion of both CD4+ and CD8+ blood T cells was observed from baseline to week 6. After ivuxolimab, expanded clones were on average more numerous among CD8+ T cells than among CD4+ T cells. Low levels of normalized T-cell clonal expansion were also seen in some patients who did not respond. In the 0.1-3.0 mg/kg groups, partial responders were among the patients with the lowest normalized peripheral clonal expansion, particularly in CD8+ T cells.

A remark on this clone: The antigen this receptor binds is unknown. Per-nucleotide qualities are absent, and no much larger clonotype sits a single base away.

To sequence the TCRbeta CDR3 region, genomic DNA was isolated from the sorted cells. The immunoSEQ Assay was used to sequence the TCRbeta CDR3 regions. TCRdb stores this immuneACCESS table with in-frame sequences only. Part of the clones is absent; in the studies checked, under half of the shortfall reflects unresolved V genes, and no reason is known for the rest. A total of some 69,000 clones appear in this sample, about four fifths of them only once. The top ten constitute over 2% of the sample. V is shortened by 0 bases, J by 6 bases, and the region joining them spans 17 bases. Sequences KGHSY (CDR1) and FQNENV (CDR2) are obtained from the germline V gene. Taken from cysteine to phenylalanine, the CDR3 has 16 residues. Only the CDR3 part of the read is kept: 48 bases, read in frame from the first base. The trial excluded patients who had a history of autoimmune disease or who were on systemic immunosuppression. In every dose cohort, peripheral blood was drawn for TCR sequencing at baseline, cycle 4 day 1, and cycle 7 day 1. Samples came from an open-label, multicenter, first-in-human phase I dose-escalation trial of ivuxolimab. The trial enrolled adults with locally advanced or metastatic head and neck squamous cell, hepatocellular, melanoma or renal cell carcinoma. Before TCR sequencing, CD4+ T cells and CD8+ T cells were sorted from peripheral blood as separate populations.

The material was CD4+ or CD8+ T cells sorted from blood, obtained in a trial of the OX40 agonist ivuxolimab. This chain is built from TRBV16 and TRBJ1-1; the D segment could be TRBD1, given 5 matching bases. This clonotype originated in an adult with an advanced solid tumor such as melanoma, head and neck, liver or kidney cancer. In nucleotide form, the sequence is TGTGCCAGCAGCCAATCGACCTTAGCCAGGGAGCCTGAAGCTTTCTTT. The translation is CASSQSTLAREPEAFF.